A selection of T cell receptor beta chains follows, all from one sample in a study of regulatory T cells in long-lasting Graves disease. TCRdb reprocessed the multiplex PCR reads with MiXCR, giving one entry per CDR3 protein. The data contain some 600,000 distinct CDR3 sequences, about 16% of them singletons. The sample was also linked to a second study, of T cells in Graves' hyperthyroidism and ophthalmopathy.

The sample was peripheral blood mononuclear cells (PBMCs), taken at new diagnosis, from a patient treated with antithyroid drugs. The receptors were gathered from a man between 18 and 35 years old with Graves disease. Both conserved end residues are part of each CDR3. A D gene is named only where the DNA matches it firmly. Clone size, where shown, is once, few, many, or a class for clones that have expanded.

>many|TRBJ2-1|TRBV5-1|13|-
TGCGCCAGCAGCTACGACAGGTACAATGAGCAGTTCTTC
CASSYDRYNEQFF
>many|TRBJ2-5|TRBV5-1|18|TRBD2
TGCGCCAGCAGCTTGAGGTCTACTAGCGGGATTCGGCATTGGACCCAGTACTTC
CASSLRSTSGIRHWTQYF
>-|TRBJ2-7|TRBV6-2/TRBV6-3|12|-
TGTGCCAGCAGTTACCTCTCGTGCGAGCAGTACTTC
CASSYLSCEQYF
>-|TRBJ1-1|TRBV30|14|-
TGTGCCTGGAGTGTTTTAGGGGCGAGCACTGAAGCTTTCTTT
CAWSVLGASTEAFF
>many|TRBJ2-5|TRBV28|18|TRBD1
TGTGCCAGCAGTTCCATAACAGGGGGCCGATATCCAGCTGAGACCCAGTACTTC
CASSSITGGRYPAETQYF
>few|TRBJ2-5|TRBV20-1|13|-
TGCAGTGCCAGAAGCGGAAGCCAAGAGACCCAGTACTTC
CSARSGSQETQYF
>-|TRBJ2-7|TRBV14|15|-
TGTGCCAGCAGCGAACACTTGGGTAGTGCAGGCGAGCAGTACTTC
CASSEHLGSAGEQYF
>-|TRBJ2-7|TRBV10-3|16|TRBD1
TGTGCCATCAGTCGGGACAGGAGAGTTTTTCTCAACGAGCAGTACTTC
CAISRDRRVFLNEQYF
>-|TRBJ1-4|TRBV27|14|-
TGTGCCAGGACCCAGGGAGTCGCTAATGGAAAACTGTTTTTT
CARTQGVANGKLFF
>many|TRBJ1-5|TRBV2|15|TRBD1
TGTGCCAGCAGTGTAGGGGGCACGAGCAATCAGCCCCAGCATTTT
CASSVGGTSNQPQHF
>many|TRBJ1-3|TRBV30|12|-
TGTGCCCTGCTGGGCACTGGAAACACCATATATTTT
CALLGTGNTIYF
>-|TRBJ1-3|TRBV30|14|-
TGTGCCTGGTCCCGGGGGGGGACTGGAAACACCATATATTTT
CAWSRGGTGNTIYF
>many|TRBJ2-7|TRBV12-3/TRBV12-4|14|TRBD1
TGTGCCAGCAGTTCCGGGACAGGGGGCGACGAGCAGTACTTC
CASSSGTGGDEQYF
>-|TRBJ1-3|TRBV5-1|15|-
TGCGCCAGCAGAGTGGACGGGAGCTCTGGAAACACCATATATTTT
CASRVDGSSGNTIYF
>-|TRBJ2-7|TRBV20-1|13|-
TGCAGTGCTAGAGGAAACTTGACTTACGAGCAGTACTTC
CSARGNLTYEQYF
>many|TRBJ1-1|TRBV20-1|14|-
TGCAGTGCTGGGGGGAGGGCGGGGGTGACTGAAGCTTTCTTT
CSAGGRAGVTEAFF
>-|TRBJ2-2|TRBV6-5|17|-
TGTGCCAGCAGTTATCCCAGCGGGACATTGAACACCGGGGAGCTGTTTTTT
CASSYPSGTLNTGELFF
>many|TRBJ1-4|TRBV28|15|TRBD1
TGTGCCAGCAGTTCCTCAGGGGGCTCGAGTGAAAAACTGTTTTTT
CASSSSGGSSEKLFF
>many|TRBJ2-1|TRBV30|12|-
TGTGCCTGGGAGCAGGTTTACAATGAGCAGTTCTTC
CAWEQVYNEQFF
>few|TRBJ1-2|TRBV29-1|17|TRBD1
TGCAGCGTTATGGCCGTCCCCGGGACAGGGACTAACTATGGCTACACCTTC
CSVMAVPGTGTNYGYTF
>once|TRBJ2-5|TRBV5-1|14|-
TGTGCCAGCAGCTTAAAGGGGGGCAGGGAGACCCAGTACTTC
CASSLKGGRETQYF
>many|TRBJ2-2|TRBV30|15|TRBD2
TGTGCCTGGAGACGAGCGGGAGTATCCACCGGGGAGCTGTTTTTT
CAWRRAGVSTGELFF
>many|TRBJ1-5|TRBV3-1|18|-
TGTGCCAGCAGCCAAGGGAACGGGGGCAGGGCCAGCAATCAGCCCCAGCATTTT
CASSQGNGGRASNQPQHF
>-|TRBJ1-6|TRBV24-1|13|-
TGTGCCACCAGTGAACAGATTAATTCACCCCTCCACTTT
CATSEQINSPLHF
>many|TRBJ2-1|TRBV2|14|TRBD1
TGTGCCAGCCTGGGACAGGCCATCTACAATGAGCAGTTCTTC
CASLGQAIYNEQFF
>few|TRBJ1-4|TRBV7-9|14|-
TGTGCCAGCAGGGGGACGGAGACTAATGAAAAACTGTTTTTT
CASRGTETNEKLFF
>few|TRBJ2-3|TRBV28|14|-
TGTGCCAGCAGGGCGATGGCCCAGGGAGATACGCAGTATTTT
CASRAMAQGDTQYF
>many|TRBJ2-2|TRBV12-3/TRBV12-4|15|-
TGTGCCAGCAGTTTTATTCTGGGCTACACCGGGGAGCTGTTTTTT
CASSFILGYTGELFF
>many|TRBJ2-4|TRBV20-1|14|-
TGCAGTGCTAGAGATCGATGGGACCTAAACATTCAGTACTTC
CSARDRWDLNIQYF
>many|TRBJ2-1|TRBV12-3/TRBV12-4|13|TRBD1
TGTGCCAGCAGTTTACTGCAGGGGGCGGGAAAGTTCTTC
CASSLLQGAGKFF
>few|TRBJ2-2|TRBV24-1|20|TRBD2
TGTGCCACCAGTGACTTCCGGACTAGCGGGTTCACTGGGGACACCGGGGAGCTGTTTTTT
CATSDFRTSGFTGDTGELFF
>few|TRBJ1-1|TRBV6-1|13|-
TGTGCCAGCACCCCGGGACAGAACACTGAAGCTTTCTTT
CASTPGQNTEAFF
>-|TRBJ2-2|TRBV7-9|15|-
TGTGCCAGCAGCTTAGCTCAGGGGAGCAGCGGGGAGCTGTTTTTT
CASSLAQGSSGELFF
>many|TRBJ2-1|TRBV5-1|18|TRBD2
TGCGCCAGCAGCACGGGACTAGCGGGAGGGCCACCCTACAATGAGCAGTTCTTC
CASSTGLAGGPPYNEQFF
>many|TRBJ1-1|TRBV5-1|14|-
TGCGCCAGCAGCAACGCGGGAGTGAACACTGAAGCTTTCTTT
CASSNAGVNTEAFF
>many|TRBJ2-7|TRBV2|15|-
TGTGCCAGCACCTTCCAGACAGGGACTTCGTACGAGCAGTACTTC
CASTFQTGTSYEQYF
>many|TRBJ1-2|TRBV30|13|TRBD1
TGTGCCTGGCAGAACAGGGGAAACTATGGCTACACCTTC
CAWQNRGNYGYTF
>few|TRBJ2-3|TRBV4-1|15|-
TGCGCCAGCAGCCAAGCTGGCCTTCTGGCAGATACGCAGTATTTT
CASSQAGLLADTQYF
>-|TRBJ2-1|TRBV5-1|16|TRBD1
TGCGCCAGCAGCTTGCAGGGGGCCGTGGCGGAAAATGAGCAGTTCTTC
CASSLQGAVAENEQFF
>many|TRBJ2-3|TRBV5-1|15|TRBD2
TGTGCCAGCAGCTTAGTAGCGGGTAGCACAGATACGCAGTATTTT
CASSLVAGSTDTQYF
>few|TRBJ2-2|TRBV27|17|TRBD1
TGTGCCAGCAGTTCATACCCCGGGACAGGGAACACCGGGGAGCTGTTTTTT
CASSSYPGTGNTGELFF